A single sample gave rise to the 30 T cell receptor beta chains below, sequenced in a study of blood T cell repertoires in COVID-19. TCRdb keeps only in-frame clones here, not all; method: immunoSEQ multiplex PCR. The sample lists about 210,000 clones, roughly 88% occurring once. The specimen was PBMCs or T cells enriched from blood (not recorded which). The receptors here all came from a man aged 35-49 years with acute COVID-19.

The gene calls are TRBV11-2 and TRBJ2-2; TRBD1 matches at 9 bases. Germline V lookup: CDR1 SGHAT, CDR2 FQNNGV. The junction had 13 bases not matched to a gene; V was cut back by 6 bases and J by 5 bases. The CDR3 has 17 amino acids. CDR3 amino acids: CASRPGQGRKGTGELFF. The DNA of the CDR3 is TGTGCCAGCAGACCGGGACAGGGAAGGAAAGGTACCGGGGAGCTGTTTTTT.

CDR3 sequence reads: CASSQGLAGWETQYF. Written as DNA, the CDR3 is TGTGCCAGCAGCCAAGGACTAGCGGGTTGGGAGACCCAGTACTTC. The chain has TRBV4-2 and TRBJ2-5; 10 nucleotides align to TRBD2. The junction had 4 bases not matched to a gene; V was cut back by 1 base and J by 5 bases. CDR1 LGHNA and CDR2 YNFKEQ come from the germline V gene. CDR3 length equals 15 residues.

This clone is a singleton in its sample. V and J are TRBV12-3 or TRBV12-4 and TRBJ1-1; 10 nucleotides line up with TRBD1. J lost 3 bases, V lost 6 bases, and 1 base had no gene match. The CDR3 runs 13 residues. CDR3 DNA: TGTGCCAGCAGAGGGACAGGGGACACTGAAGCTTTCTTT. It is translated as CASRGTGDTEAFF.

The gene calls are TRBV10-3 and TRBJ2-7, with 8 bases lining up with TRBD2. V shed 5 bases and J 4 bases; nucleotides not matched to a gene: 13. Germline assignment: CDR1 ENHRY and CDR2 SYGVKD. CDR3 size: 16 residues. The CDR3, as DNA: TGTGCCATCAGTACGATTAGCGGGACCAAGGGTTACGAGCAGTACTTC. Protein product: CAISTISGTKGYEQYF.

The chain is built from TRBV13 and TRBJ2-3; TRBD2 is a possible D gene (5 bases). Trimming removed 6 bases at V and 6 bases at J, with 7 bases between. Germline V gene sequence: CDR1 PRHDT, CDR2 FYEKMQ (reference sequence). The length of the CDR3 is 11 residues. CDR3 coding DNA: TGTGCCAGCAGTCGGAGGGATACGCAGTATTTT. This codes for CASSRRDTQYF.

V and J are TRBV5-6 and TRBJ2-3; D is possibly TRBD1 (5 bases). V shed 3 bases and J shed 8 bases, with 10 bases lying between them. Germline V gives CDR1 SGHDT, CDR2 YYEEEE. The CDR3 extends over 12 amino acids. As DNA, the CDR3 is TGTGCCAGCAGCTCTTCAGGGCTTACGCAGTATTTT. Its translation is CASSSSGLTQYF.

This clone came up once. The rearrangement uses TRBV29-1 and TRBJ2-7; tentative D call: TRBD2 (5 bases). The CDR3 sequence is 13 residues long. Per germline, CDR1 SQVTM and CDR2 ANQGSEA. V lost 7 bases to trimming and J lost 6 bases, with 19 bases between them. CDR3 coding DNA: TGCAGCGCCGAGGATAGGCAGCGGCGCGAGCAGTACTTC. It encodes CSAEDRQRREQYF.

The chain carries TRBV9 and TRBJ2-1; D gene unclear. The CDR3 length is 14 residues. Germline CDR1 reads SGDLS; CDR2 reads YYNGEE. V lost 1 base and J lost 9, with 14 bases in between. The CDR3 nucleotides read TGTGCCAGCAGCGTATCACCGCTAGTTGCTGAGCAGTTCTTC. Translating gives CASSVSPLVAEQFF.

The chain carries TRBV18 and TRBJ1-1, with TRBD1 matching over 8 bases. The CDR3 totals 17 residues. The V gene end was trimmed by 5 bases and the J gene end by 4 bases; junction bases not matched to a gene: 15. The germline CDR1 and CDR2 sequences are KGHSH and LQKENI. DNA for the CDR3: TGTGCCAGCTCAACAGGGGTGGCAGGGGGCGCGCTCACTGAAGCTTTCTTT. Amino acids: CASSTGVAGGALTEAFF.

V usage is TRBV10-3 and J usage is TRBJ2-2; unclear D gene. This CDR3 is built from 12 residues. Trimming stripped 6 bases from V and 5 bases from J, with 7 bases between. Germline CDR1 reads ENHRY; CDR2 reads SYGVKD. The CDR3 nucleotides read TGTGCCATCAGCGGTTCAACCGGGGAGCTGTTTTTT. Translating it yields CAISGSTGELFF.

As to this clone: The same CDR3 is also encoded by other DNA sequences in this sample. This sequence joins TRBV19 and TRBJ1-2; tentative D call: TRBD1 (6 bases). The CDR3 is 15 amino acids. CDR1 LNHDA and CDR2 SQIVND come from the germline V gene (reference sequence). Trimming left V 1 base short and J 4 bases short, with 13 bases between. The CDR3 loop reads CASSIGVDRPYGYTF. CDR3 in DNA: TGTGCCAGTAGTATAGGGGTAGACAGGCCCTATGGCTACACCTTC.

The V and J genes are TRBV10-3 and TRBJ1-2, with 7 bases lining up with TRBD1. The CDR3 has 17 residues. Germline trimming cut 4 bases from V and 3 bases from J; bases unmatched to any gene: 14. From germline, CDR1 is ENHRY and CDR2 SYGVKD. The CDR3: CAISGSIRDRGDYGYTF. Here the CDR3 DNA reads TGTGCCATCAGTGGTTCCATCAGGGACAGAGGTGACTATGGCTACACCTTC.

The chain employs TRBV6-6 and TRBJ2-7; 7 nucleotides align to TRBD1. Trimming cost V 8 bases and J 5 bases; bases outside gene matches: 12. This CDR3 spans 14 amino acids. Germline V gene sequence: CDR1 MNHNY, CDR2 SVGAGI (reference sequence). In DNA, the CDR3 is TGTGCCAGCTTAAAGGGACAGAGTTTACACGAGCAGTACTTC. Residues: CASLKGQSLHEQYF.

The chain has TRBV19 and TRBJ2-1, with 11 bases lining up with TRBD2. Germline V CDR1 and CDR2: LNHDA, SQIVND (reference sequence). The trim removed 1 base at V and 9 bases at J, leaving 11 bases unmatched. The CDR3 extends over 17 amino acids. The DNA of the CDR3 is TGTGCCAGTAGTATAGGCCGGCTAGCGGGAGGACGAGGTGAGCAGTTCTTC. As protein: CASSIGRLAGGRGEQFF.

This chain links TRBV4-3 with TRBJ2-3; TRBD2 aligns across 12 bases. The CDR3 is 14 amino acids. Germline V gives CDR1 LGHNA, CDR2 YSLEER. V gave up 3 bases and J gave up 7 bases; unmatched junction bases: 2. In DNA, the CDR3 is TGCGCCAGCAGCCACAGGACTAGCGGGAATACGCAGTATTTT. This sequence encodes CASSHRTSGNTQYF.

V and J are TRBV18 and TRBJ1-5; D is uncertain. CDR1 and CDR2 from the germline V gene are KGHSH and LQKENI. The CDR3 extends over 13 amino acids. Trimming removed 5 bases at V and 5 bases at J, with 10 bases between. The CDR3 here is CASSGNVDQPQHF. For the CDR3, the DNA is TGTGCCAGCTCAGGCAACGTGGATCAGCCCCAGCATTTT.

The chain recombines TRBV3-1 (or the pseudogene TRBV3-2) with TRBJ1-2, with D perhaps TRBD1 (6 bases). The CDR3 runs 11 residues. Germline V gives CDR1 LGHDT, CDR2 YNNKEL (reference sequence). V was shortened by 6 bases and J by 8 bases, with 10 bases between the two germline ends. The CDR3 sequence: CASSRGGGYTF. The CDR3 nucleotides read TGTGCCAGCAGTCGGGGGGGCGGCTACACCTTC.

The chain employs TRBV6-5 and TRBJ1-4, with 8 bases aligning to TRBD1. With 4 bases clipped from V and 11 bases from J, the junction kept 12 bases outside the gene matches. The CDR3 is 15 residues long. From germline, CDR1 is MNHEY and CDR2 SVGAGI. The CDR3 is CASSFQGASKGKLFF. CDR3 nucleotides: TGTGCCAGCAGTTTCCAGGGGGCGTCGAAAGGGAAACTGTTTTTT.

The CDR3 bases are TGTGCCAGCAGGTTACAGGGAAACACCATATATTTT. As protein: CASRLQGNTIYF. This rearrangement joins TRBV2 to TRBJ1-3; D is unresolved. CDR3 length: 12 amino acids. V lost 6 bases and J lost 4, with 7 bases in between. Germline lookup yields CDR1 SNHLY and CDR2 FYNNEI.

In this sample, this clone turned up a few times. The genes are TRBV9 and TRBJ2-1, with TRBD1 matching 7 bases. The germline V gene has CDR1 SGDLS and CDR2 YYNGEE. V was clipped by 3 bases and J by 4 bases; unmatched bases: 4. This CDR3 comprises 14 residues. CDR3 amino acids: CASSAGTAYNEQFF. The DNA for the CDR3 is TGTGCCAGCAGCGCCGGGACAGCATACAATGAGCAGTTCTTC.

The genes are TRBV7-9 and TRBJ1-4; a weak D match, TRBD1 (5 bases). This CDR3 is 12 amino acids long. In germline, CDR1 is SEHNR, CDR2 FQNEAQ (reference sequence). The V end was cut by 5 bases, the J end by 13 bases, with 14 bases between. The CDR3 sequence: CASSLQEGVLFF. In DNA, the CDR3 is TGTGCCAGCAGCCTACAGGAGGGTGTACTGTTTTTT.

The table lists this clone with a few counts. CDR3 region: CASSTGSYSRNEQFF. CDR3 coding DNA: TGTGCCAGCAGTACGGGGTCATATAGCCGCAATGAGCAGTTCTTC. The chain combines TRBV6-5 with TRBJ2-1, with a weak D call TRBD2 (5 bases). The CDR3 length is 15 residues. Germline CDR1 and CDR2: MNHEY and SVGAGI. With 5 bases removed from V and 6 bases from J, the gap between germline ends came to 17 bases.

CDR3 sequence (DNA): TGCGCCAGCCCTCGCTGGACTAGCGCCGGGGAGCTGTTTTTT. Translating it yields CASPRWTSAGELFF. This sequence joins TRBV5-1 and TRBJ2-2; 9 positions agree with TRBD2. The length of the CDR3 is 14 residues. With V trimmed by 7 bases and J by 6 bases, 7 bases remained unmatched. Germline V gene lookup returns CDR1 SGHRS and CDR2 YFSETQ.

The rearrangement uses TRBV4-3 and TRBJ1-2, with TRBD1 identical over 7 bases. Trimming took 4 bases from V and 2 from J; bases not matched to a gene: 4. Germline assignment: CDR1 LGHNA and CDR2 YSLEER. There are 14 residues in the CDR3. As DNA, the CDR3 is TGCGCCAGCAGCCCCACAGGGGTGAACTATGGCTACACCTTC. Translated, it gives CASSPTGVNYGYTF.

CDR3: CASIYRGGTGELFF. CDR3 in DNA: TGTGCCAGCATCTATAGGGGGGGGACCGGGGAGCTGTTTTTT. The rearrangement joins TRBV6-5 to TRBJ2-2; weak D call: TRBD2 (7 bases). Trimming shortened V by 7 bases and J by 5 bases, and 14 bases separated the two germline ends. The germline gives CDR1 MNHEY, CDR2 SVGAGI. The CDR3 consists of 14 residues.

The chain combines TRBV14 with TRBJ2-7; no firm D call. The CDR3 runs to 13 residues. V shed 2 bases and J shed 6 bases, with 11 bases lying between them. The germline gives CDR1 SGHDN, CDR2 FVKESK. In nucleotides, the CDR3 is TGTGCCAGCAGCCAAATCCTAGTCGGCGAGCAGTACTTC. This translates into CASSQILVGEQYF.

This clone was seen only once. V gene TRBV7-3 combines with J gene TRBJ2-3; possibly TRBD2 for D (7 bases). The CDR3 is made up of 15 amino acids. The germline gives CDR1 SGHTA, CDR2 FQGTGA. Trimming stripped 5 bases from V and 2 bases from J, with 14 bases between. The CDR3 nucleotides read TGTGCCAGCAGCCCGGGGGGCGGGATCACAGATACGCAGTATTTT. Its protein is CASSPGGGITDTQYF.

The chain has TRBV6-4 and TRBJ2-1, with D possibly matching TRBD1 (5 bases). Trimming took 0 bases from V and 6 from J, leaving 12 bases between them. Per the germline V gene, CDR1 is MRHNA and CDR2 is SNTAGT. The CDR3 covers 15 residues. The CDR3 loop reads CASSDSTRALNEQFF. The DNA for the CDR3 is TGTGCCAGCAGTGACTCGACCAGGGCCCTCAATGAGCAGTTCTTC.

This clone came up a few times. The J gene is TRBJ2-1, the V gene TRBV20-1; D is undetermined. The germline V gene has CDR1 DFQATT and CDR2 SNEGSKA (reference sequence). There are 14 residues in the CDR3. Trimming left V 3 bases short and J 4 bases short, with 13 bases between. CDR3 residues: CSASWPTVYNEQFF. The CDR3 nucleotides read TGCAGTGCTAGTTGGCCAACCGTTTACAATGAGCAGTTCTTC.

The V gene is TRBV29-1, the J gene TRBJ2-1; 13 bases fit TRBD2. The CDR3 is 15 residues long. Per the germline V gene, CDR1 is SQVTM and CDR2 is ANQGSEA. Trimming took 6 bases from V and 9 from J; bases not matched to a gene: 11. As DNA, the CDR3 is TGCAGCGTGGATGAAACTAGCGGGAGGGCCGGTGAGCAGTTCTTC. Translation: CSVDETSGRAGEQFF.